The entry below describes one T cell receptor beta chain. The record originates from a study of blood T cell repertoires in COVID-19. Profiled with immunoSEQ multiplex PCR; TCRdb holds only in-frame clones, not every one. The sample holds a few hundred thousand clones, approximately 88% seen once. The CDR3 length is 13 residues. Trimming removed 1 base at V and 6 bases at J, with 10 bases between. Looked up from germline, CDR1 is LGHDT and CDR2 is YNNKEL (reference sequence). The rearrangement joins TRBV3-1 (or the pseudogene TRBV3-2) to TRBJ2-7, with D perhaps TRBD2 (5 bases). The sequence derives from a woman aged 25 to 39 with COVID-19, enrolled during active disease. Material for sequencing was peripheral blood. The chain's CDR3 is CASSQGDAGEQYV. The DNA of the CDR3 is TGTGCCAGCAGCCAAGGGGATGCGGGCGAGCAGTACGTC.